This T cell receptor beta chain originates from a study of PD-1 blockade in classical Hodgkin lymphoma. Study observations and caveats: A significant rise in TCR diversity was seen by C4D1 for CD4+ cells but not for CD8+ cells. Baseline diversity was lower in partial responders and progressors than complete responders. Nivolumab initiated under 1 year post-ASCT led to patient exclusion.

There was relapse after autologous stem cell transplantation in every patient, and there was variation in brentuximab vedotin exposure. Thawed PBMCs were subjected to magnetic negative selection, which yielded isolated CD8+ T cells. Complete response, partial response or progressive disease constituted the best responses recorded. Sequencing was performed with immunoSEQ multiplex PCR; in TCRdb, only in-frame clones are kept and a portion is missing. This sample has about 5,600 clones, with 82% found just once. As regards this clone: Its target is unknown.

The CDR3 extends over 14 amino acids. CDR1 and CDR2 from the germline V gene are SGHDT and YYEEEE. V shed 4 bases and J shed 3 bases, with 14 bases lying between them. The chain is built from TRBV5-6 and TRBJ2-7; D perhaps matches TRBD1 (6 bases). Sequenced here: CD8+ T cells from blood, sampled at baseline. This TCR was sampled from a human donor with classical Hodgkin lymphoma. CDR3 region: CASSPGTGNYEQYF. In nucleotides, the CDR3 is TGTGCCAGCAGCCCGGGAACAGGGAACTACGAGCAGTACTTC.